These 21 T cell receptor beta chains share one sample of origin, sequenced in a study of prognosis after radiotherapy for stage I lung cancer. Genomic DNA was the source, and TCR beta CDR3 was amplified from it by two-round multiplex PCR. The first PCR round targeted every TRBV and TRBJ gene with specific primers. TCRdb independently ran MiXCR on the multiplex PCR reads; one entry per CDR3 protein. The sample includes fewer than 20,000 distinct CDR3 sequences, roughly 40% of them seen just once. Sample: PBMCs, taken before or after stereotactic body radiation therapy (not recorded which). These TCRs come from a donor aged 50 or older with non-small cell lung cancer.

Many counts were recorded for this clonotype. This chain connects TRBV2 to TRBJ1-2, with a tentative D call TRBD1 (6 bases). V lost 5 bases and J 8 bases, leaving 9 bases between the germline ends. Germline CDR1 and CDR2: SNHLY and FYNNEI. CDR3 length equals 11 residues. The CDR3 DNA sequence: TGTGCCAGCAGTAGGACAGAAGGCTACACCTTC. Amino acids: CASSRTEGYTF.

Ten or more counts support this clonotype. The rearrangement joins TRBV3-1 to TRBJ1-1; a weak D match, TRBD1 (6 bases). V lost 0 bases and J 1 base, leaving 9 bases between the germline ends. CDR3 length equals 15 residues. CDR1 and CDR2 from the germline V gene are LGHDT and YNNKEL (reference sequence). The CDR3 DNA follows: TGTGCCAGCAGCCAAGAGGGGGCGCAGAACACTGAAGCTTTCTTT. Encoded protein: CASSQEGAQNTEAFF.

On this clonotype: A read error is the likely source, as a far larger clone sits one nucleotide away. The CDR3 here is CASRTEYTGDLFF. CDR3 DNA sequence: TGTGCCAGCAGGACAGAATACACCGGGGATCTGTTTTTT. The J gene is TRBJ2-2, the V gene TRBV6-9, with D perhaps TRBD1 or TRBD2 (5 bases each). Germline lookup yields CDR1 MNHGY and CDR2 SVAAGI. This CDR3 has 13 residues.

At least ten counts were recorded for this clonotype. This chain links TRBV2 with TRBJ1-5; 10 positions agree with TRBD1. The ends lost 6 bases at V and 7 bases at J; junction bases unmatched: 6. The CDR3 has 14 amino acids. The V gene's germline CDR1 is SNHLY and CDR2 FYNNEI. The CDR3 here is CASRDDRGRQPQHF. CDR3 in DNA: TGTGCCAGCAGAGACGACAGGGGGCGGCAGCCCCAGCATTTT. The variable domain in full, with the rest retrieved from reference TRBV2 and TRBJ1-5, is EPEVTQTPSHQVTQMGQEVILRCVPISNHLYFYWYRQILGQKVEFLVSFYNNEISEKSEIFDDQFSVERPDGSNFTLKIRSTKLEDSAMYFCASRDDRGRQPQHFGDGTRLSIL.

Remarks on this clonotype: A far larger clone is off by one base, so a read error is likely. CDR3: CASGKAVSGELFF. CDR3 bases: TGTGCCAGCGGAAAGGCTGTGTCCGGGGAGCTGTTTTTT. The chain uses TRBV6-4 and TRBJ2-2; D not certain. The ends were cut back, 8 bases at V and 6 bases at J, with 13 bases in the middle. CDR3 length: 13 amino acids. Per germline, CDR1 MRHNA and CDR2 SNTAGT.

This clonotype showed up just once. The CDR3 is CASSMPLWPPTEAFF. Here the CDR3 DNA reads TGTGCCAGCAGCATGCCGCTTTGGCCCCCGACTGAAGCTTTCTTT. The chain has TRBV2 and TRBJ1-1; no firm D call. Trimming stripped 6 bases from V and 5 bases from J, with 19 bases between. Germline loops: CDR1 SNHLY, CDR2 FYNNEI. The CDR3 is made up of 15 amino acids.

This clonotype occurred many times. CDR3 in amino acids: CASGKGSTGELFF. The CDR3, as DNA: TGTGCTAGTGGAAAAGGGTCCACCGGGGAGCTGTTTTTT. V and J are TRBV12-5 and TRBJ2-2; no reliable D call. Trimming took off 6 bases at V and 4 bases at J, with 9 bases between the two ends. The CDR3 length is 13 residues. Germline V gene sequence: CDR1 LGHNT, CDR2 FRNRAP.

This clonotype was seen a single time. The rearrangement joins TRBV20-1 to TRBJ2-7; 8 bases map to TRBD1. CDR3 length equals 14 residues. CDR1 is DFQATT and CDR2 is SNEGSKA in the germline V gene (reference sequence). Trimming at V came to 2 bases and at J to 5 bases, leaving 8 bases not matched to a gene. The CDR3 region is CSARRGQGVDEQYF. CDR3 sequence (DNA): TGCAGTGCTAGACGAGGACAGGGTGTCGACGAGCAGTACTTC.

This clonotype is medium-sized within its sample. The V gene is TRBV27, the J gene TRBJ2-7; possibly TRBD1 for D (6 bases). Germline V gene sequence: CDR1 MNHEY, CDR2 SMNVEV (reference sequence). The CDR3 length is 14 residues. The V and J ends lost 3 bases and 0 bases respectively, with 9 bases between them. The CDR3 spells CASSFTGSSYEQYF. The CDR3 region has the DNA TGTGCCAGCAGTTTTACAGGGAGCTCCTACGAGCAGTACTTC.

Worth noting for this clonotype: A junction boundary mismatches the germline segment, possibly from a read error. This rearrangement joins TRBV2 to TRBJ2-1, with 10 nucleotides matching TRBD2. CDR1 and CDR2 from the germline V gene are SNHLY and FYNNEI. The CDR3 totals 14 residues. This CDR3 is CAGSSGRYNNEHFF. CDR3 DNA sequence: TGCGCCGGCAGTAGCGGGAGGTACAACAATGAGCATTTCTTC.

This clonotype was seen repeatedly, ten times or more. The chain carries TRBV20-1 and TRBJ2-7; no firm D call. The V gene's germline CDR1 is DFQATT and CDR2 SNEGSKA (reference sequence). CDR3 length: 16 amino acids. The CDR3 loop is CSPKAELGTYMGEQYF. The CDR3, as DNA: TGCAGCCCTAAGGCGGAGCTGGGAACCTACATGGGCGAGCAGTACTTC.

This clonotype was seen ten or more times. This chain uses TRBV28 with TRBJ2-1; 8 bases are shared with TRBD2. Losses at the gene ends were 3 bases for V and 5 bases for J; bases not matched to a gene: 6. The germline gives CDR1 MDHEN, CDR2 SYDVKM. This CDR3 is 15 amino acids long. In DNA, the CDR3 is TGTGCCAGCAGTTTTTTCGGGAGGGCCAACAATGAGCAGTTCTTC. This sequence encodes CASSFFGRANNEQFF.

Worth noting for this clonotype: The junction differs from germline at one of its ends, possibly a read error. This rearrangement joins TRBV9 to TRBJ1-1, with unresolved D. Germline V gives CDR1 SGDLS, CDR2 YYNGEE. This CDR3 is built from 12 residues. DNA of the CDR3: TGTGCCAGCAGCGGGAGCAACACTGAAGCTTCCTTT. Protein: CASSGSNTEASF.

As concerns this clonotype: It differs at one base from a far larger clone, so likely a read error. The chain couples TRBV7-2 to TRBJ1-1; TRBD1 might be the D (6 bases). TRBJ1-6 matches the DNA end more closely, so the J call is doubtful. The length of the CDR3 is 13 residues. Germline CDR1 reads SGHTA; CDR2 reads FQGNSA. The CDR3 nucleotides are TGTGCCAGCAGATTATCAGGGGATTCACCCCTCCACTTT. As protein: CASRLSGDSPLHF.

This clonotype is labeled as medium-sized. The rearrangement uses TRBV28 and TRBJ1-2; possibly TRBD1 for D (6 bases). CDR3 size: 15 residues. CDR1 is MDHEN and CDR2 is SYDVKM in the germline V gene. Between the trimmed V and J ends, which lost 2 bases and 0 bases, there was a span of 10 bases. Here the CDR3 DNA reads TGTGCCAGCAGTTTAGTGGGGACAACTAACTATGGCTACACCTTC. Protein sequence: CASSLVGTTNYGYTF.

This clonotype occurred many times. V gene TRBV27 combines with J gene TRBJ2-3; TRBD2 agrees at 8 bases. The CDR3 spans 18 residues. The V and J ends lost 6 bases and 2 bases, in that order; junction bases with no gene match: 16. Germline V gene data show CDR1 as MNHEY and CDR2 as SMNVEV (reference sequence). As DNA, the CDR3 is TGTGCCAGCAGCTCGGCCTTAGGTAGCGGGAATTACACAGATACGCAGTATTTT. Protein: CASSSALGSGNYTDTQYF.

This rearrangement joins TRBV6-2 or TRBV6-3 to TRBJ2-2; D is tentatively TRBD1 or TRBD2 (5 bases each). CDR3 length equals 18 residues. Germline V gene sequence: CDR1 MNHEY, CDR2 SVGEGT. The V end was cut by 2 bases, the J end by 5 bases, with 21 bases between. In nucleotides, the CDR3 is TGTGCCAGCAGTTACGTCTTTAACAGCGTGGGACGGACCGGGGAGCTGTTTTTT. This gives the protein CASSYVFNSVGRTGELFF.

The chain has TRBV12-5 and TRBJ1-1, with TRBD1 matching 7 bases. The germline V gene encodes CDR1 LGHNT and CDR2 FRNRAP. Unmatched junction bases numbered 8, after V lost 9 bases and J lost 1 base. This CDR3 region has 14 residues. In nucleotides, the CDR3 is TGTGCTAGCCGAGCCGGGACAGCGAACACTGAAGCTTTCTTT. Protein: CASRAGTANTEAFF.

This clonotype has ten or more counts. The V call is TRBV28, the J call TRBJ2-1; TRBD1 agrees at 9 bases. Unmatched junction bases numbered 9, after V lost 6 bases and J lost 9 bases. The CDR3 runs to 14 residues. CDR1 is MDHEN, CDR2 SYDVKM, per germline. CDR3 sequence (DNA): TGTGCCAGCAGACCGGGACAGGGCTCTGCTGAGCAGTTCTTC. It codes for CASRPGQGSAEQFF.

The chain carries TRBV6-1 and TRBJ2-2; tentative D call: TRBD2 (5 bases). Germline-derived CDR1 and CDR2 are MNHNS and SASEGT. The CDR3 consists of 15 residues. V lost 8 bases, J lost 6 bases, and 19 bases lay in between. Here the CDR3 DNA reads TGTGCCAGCTCCGCCGGGAACAAACGGGCCGGGGAGCTGTTTTTT. It specifies CASSAGNKRAGELFF.

The J gene is TRBJ2-1, the V gene TRBV30, with a tentative D call TRBD2 (5 bases). The CDR3 has 14 residues. Trimming cost V 0 bases and J 5 bases, with 11 bases left between them. Per the germline V gene, CDR1 is GTSNPN and CDR2 is SVGIG (reference sequence). Here the CDR3 reads CAWSVLGVHNEQFF. CDR3 bases: TGTGCCTGGAGTGTACTCGGGGTGCACAATGAGCAGTTCTTC. Full variable domain (remainder filled in from reference TRBV30 and TRBJ2-1): SQTIHQWPATLVQPVGSPLSLECTVEGTSNPNLYWYRQAAGRGLQLLFYSVGIGQISSEVPQNLSASRPQDRQFILSSKKLLLSDSGFYLCAWSVLGVHNEQFFGPGTRLTVL.